The 17 T cell receptor beta chains in this list originate from one sample, sequenced in a study of blood T cell repertoires in COVID-19. Data came from immunoSEQ multiplex PCR; TCRdb stores just in-frame clones and leaves some out. The data show approximately 100,000 clones, with 65% to 90% seen just once and about 16% held by the top ten. Sample: peripheral blood. The receptors here all came from a woman aged 80 or over with active or convalescent COVID-19.

This clone has only a few counts. The chain uses TRBV30 and TRBJ2-7, with a tentative D call TRBD2 (7 bases). Germline V gives CDR1 GTSNPN, CDR2 SVGIG (reference sequence). The CDR3 has 18 amino acids. Trimming shortened V by 2 bases and J by 9 bases, and 32 bases separated the two germline ends. This CDR3 is CAWSPSTGGLWGRVGQYF. CDR3 in DNA: TGTGCCTGGAGTCCAAGCACGGGGGGCCTTTGGGGTCGGGTTGGGCAGTACTTC. The full variable domain, completed using reference TRBV30 and TRBJ2-7, is SQTIHQWPATLVQPVGSPLSLECTVEGTSNPNLYWYRQAAGRGLQLLFYSVGIGQISSEVPQNLSASRPQDRQFILSSKKLLLSDSGFYLCAWSPSTGGLWGRVGQYFGPGTRLTVT.

The table lists this clone with a few counts. A junction boundary mismatches the germline segment, possibly from a read error. This chain joins TRBV6-2 or TRBV6-3 and TRBJ1-5; D might be TRBD1 (6 bases). The CDR3 sequence is 15 residues long. CDR1 and CDR2 (germline): MNHEY, SVGEGT. The CDR3 reads CASSTMAGGKQPQHF. The CDR3 region has the DNA TGTGCCAGCAGCACCATGGCGGGGGGCAAACAGCCCCAGCATTTT.

This chain connects TRBV19 to TRBJ2-3; D might be TRBD2 (6 bases). The V end lost 4 bases, the J end lost 2 bases, and 16 bases lay between the germline ends. The CDR3 length is 16 residues. Germline V CDR1 and CDR2: LNHDA, SQIVND (reference sequence). The CDR3 sequence is CASSTFGGPNTDTQYF. In nucleotides, the CDR3 is TGTGCCAGTAGTACCTTCGGGGGTCCTAACACAGATACGCAGTATTTT. Supplemented by reference TRBV19 and TRBJ2-3, the full variable domain reads DGGITQSPKYLFRKEGQNVTLSCEQNLNHDAMYWYRQDPGQGLRLIYYSQIVNDFQKGDIAEGYSVSREKKESFPLTVTSAQKNPTAFYLCASSTFGGPNTDTQYFGPGTRLTVL.

This chain links TRBV6-2 or TRBV6-3 with TRBJ2-5; 15 bases agree with TRBD2. This CDR3 contains 19 residues. The germline V gene encodes CDR1 MNHEY and CDR2 SVGEGT. V was pared by 3 bases and J by 5 bases, with 13 bases of the junction left unmatched. CDR3 residues: CASSYPIGLAGGPKETQYF. CDR3 coding DNA: TGTGCCAGCAGTTATCCCATCGGACTAGCGGGGGGGCCGAAGGAGACCCAGTACTTC.

The chain is built from TRBV27 and TRBJ1-4; D is perhaps TRBD1 (6 bases). Germline CDR1 is MNHEY and CDR2 is SMNVEV (reference sequence). This CDR3 has 11 amino acids. The germline V and J ends were trimmed by 6 bases and 9 bases, with 8 bases remaining between them. The DNA of the CDR3 is TGTGCCAGCAGCCAGGGGAAAAAACTGTTTTTT. Amino acids: CASSQGKKLFF.

The chain recombines TRBV10-3 with TRBJ1-6, with 8 positions matching TRBD1. J gave up 9 bases and V 8 bases, and 9 bases lay outside the gene matches. This CDR3 region has 14 residues. Germline loops: CDR1 ENHRY, CDR2 SYGVKD. The CDR3, as DNA: TGTGCCATCCGGAGCGGACAGGGAGTTTCACCCCTCCACTTT. Its protein is CAIRSGQGVSPLHF.

This chain uses TRBV5-1 with TRBJ2-2; weak D call: TRBD1 (6 bases). The CDR3 runs to 16 residues. Germline loops: CDR1 SGHRS, CDR2 YFSETQ. With 2 bases removed from V and 5 bases from J, the gap between germline ends came to 16 bases. CDR3 sequence (DNA): TGCGCCAGCAGCTTAAGGACAGCCCCAGGTACCGGGGAGCTGTTTTTT. Translation: CASSLRTAPGTGELFF.

The chain carries TRBV27 and TRBJ2-7; D might be TRBD2 (6 bases). CDR3 length: 14 amino acids. The germline gives CDR1 MNHEY, CDR2 SMNVEV (reference sequence). V gave up 2 bases and J gave up 7 bases, with 15 bases separating them. This CDR3 is CASSLTLAAREQYF. The CDR3 coding sequence is TGTGCCAGCAGTTTAACACTAGCCGCGAGAGAGCAGTACTTC.

This chain links TRBV7-2 with TRBJ2-6, with D perhaps TRBD2 (7 bases). V was clipped by 5 bases and J by 4 bases, with 12 bases between them. Per germline, CDR1 SGHTA and CDR2 FQGNSA. CDR3 size: 15 residues. This CDR3 reads CASSQGGAGANVLTF. Written as DNA, the CDR3 is TGTGCCAGCAGCCAAGGGGGGGCCGGGGCCAACGTCCTGACTTTC.

The rearrangement links TRBV7-8 to TRBJ2-7; TRBD1 matches 10 bases. Germline loops: CDR1 SGHVS, CDR2 FQNEAQ. The length of the CDR3 is 14 residues. After removal of 5 bases from V and 4 bases from J, the junction contained 5 bases not matched to a gene. CDR3 protein: CASSPDRGQYEQYF. For the CDR3, the DNA is TGTGCCAGCAGCCCCGACAGGGGGCAGTACGAGCAGTACTTC.

The rearrangement links TRBV6-2 or TRBV6-3 to TRBJ2-1; TRBD2 agrees at 10 bases. Per germline, CDR1 MNHEY and CDR2 SVGEGT. CDR3 length: 17 residues. V lost 4 bases, J lost 6 bases, and 12 bases stayed unmatched. CDR3 residues: CASSSKGKAGGLNEQFF. CDR3 DNA: TGTGCCAGCAGTTCCAAAGGAAAAGCGGGGGGGCTCAATGAGCAGTTCTTC.

V and J are TRBV5-6 and TRBJ1-1; D is perhaps TRBD1 (5 bases). The CDR3 is 15 residues long. Germline-derived CDR1 and CDR2 are SGHDT and YYEEEE. The germline V and J ends were trimmed by 2 bases and 1 base, with 12 bases remaining between them. This chain's CDR3 is CASSFQGGQNTEAFF. In DNA, the CDR3 is TGTGCCAGCAGCTTCCAGGGCGGACAGAACACTGAAGCTTTCTTT.

This chain links TRBV18 with TRBJ1-2; D is unresolved. Trimming stripped 2 bases from V and 5 bases from J, with 27 bases between. In germline, CDR1 is KGHSH, CDR2 LQKENI. This CDR3 region has 19 residues. As DNA, the CDR3 is TGTGCCAGCTCACCATACCATATGCAGGCCCAAAGCTTCTCTTATGGCTACACCTTC. Translating it yields CASSPYHMQAQSFSYGYTF.

J is TRBJ1-4 and V is TRBV19; TRBD1 matches at 7 bases. V gave up 3 bases and J gave up 8 bases; unmatched junction bases: 6. Germline V CDR1 and CDR2: LNHDA, SQIVND (reference sequence). CDR3 length equals 14 residues. CDR3 coding DNA: TGTGCCAGTAGTATTGGGCAGGGGGACGAAAAACTGTTTTTT. It codes for CASSIGQGDEKLFF.

CDR3 in amino acids: CASNTGMNQPQHF. The CDR3 DNA follows: TGTGCCAGCAATACAGGGATGAATCAGCCCCAGCATTTT. This rearrangement joins TRBV6-4 to TRBJ1-5; weak D call: TRBD1 (6 bases). V lost 7 bases to trimming and J lost 4 bases, with 11 bases between them. Germline assignment: CDR1 MRHNA and CDR2 SNTAGT. The CDR3 covers 13 residues.

V is TRBV28 and J is TRBJ1-2; possibly TRBD1 for D (5 bases). Per germline, CDR1 MDHEN and CDR2 SYDVKM. This CDR3 has 11 residues. Written as DNA, the CDR3 is TGTGCAGGCGCAGGGTCCTATGGCTACACCTTC. Translating it yields CAGAGSYGYTF.

The J gene is TRBJ1-2, the V gene TRBV30; maybe TRBD1 (6 bases). Per germline, CDR1 GTSNPN and CDR2 SVGIG (reference sequence). CDR3 length equals 13 residues. Trimming stripped 3 bases from V and 6 bases from J, with 14 bases between. In nucleotides, the CDR3 is TGTGCCTGGAGACTACCAGGGGCGGATGGCTACACCTTC. It encodes CAWRLPGADGYTF.